The clone carrying this T cell receptor beta chain turned up a few times. As yet, its antigen is unknown. The sample, about 9.7 milliliters of peripheral blood, was drawn from each donor. Using a J-beta primer mix together with a sample-barcoded 5' primer, a second PCR was run for roughly 6 to 12 cycles. A single record per CDR3 protein comes from TCRdb applying MiXCR to the 5' RACE reads. The sample has about 1,600,000 distinct CDR3 sequences; 42% are singletons. This sample was included in a study of blood T cells in healthy people across ages. Germline V CDR1 and CDR2: MNHNY, SVGAGI (reference sequence). With 4 bases removed from V and 5 bases from J, the gap between germline ends came to 18 bases. CDR3 length: 16 amino acids. Study results and limitations: Those diversity estimates obtained from one million T cells were thought to be underestimates. Samples with more naive T cells showed higher observed beta diversity. Compared with aged donors, long-lived donors showed fewer expanded clones, suggesting selection.

The sequencing sample was made of blood. The clonotype comes from a woman between 18 and 29 years old in good health. The V and J genes are TRBV6-6 and TRBJ2-1, with a possible D match to TRBD1 (8 bases). This chain's CDR3 is CASSWGGGQANNEQFF. The CDR3, as DNA: TGTGCCAGCAGTTGGGGAGGGGGACAGGCAAACAATGAGCAGTTCTTC.